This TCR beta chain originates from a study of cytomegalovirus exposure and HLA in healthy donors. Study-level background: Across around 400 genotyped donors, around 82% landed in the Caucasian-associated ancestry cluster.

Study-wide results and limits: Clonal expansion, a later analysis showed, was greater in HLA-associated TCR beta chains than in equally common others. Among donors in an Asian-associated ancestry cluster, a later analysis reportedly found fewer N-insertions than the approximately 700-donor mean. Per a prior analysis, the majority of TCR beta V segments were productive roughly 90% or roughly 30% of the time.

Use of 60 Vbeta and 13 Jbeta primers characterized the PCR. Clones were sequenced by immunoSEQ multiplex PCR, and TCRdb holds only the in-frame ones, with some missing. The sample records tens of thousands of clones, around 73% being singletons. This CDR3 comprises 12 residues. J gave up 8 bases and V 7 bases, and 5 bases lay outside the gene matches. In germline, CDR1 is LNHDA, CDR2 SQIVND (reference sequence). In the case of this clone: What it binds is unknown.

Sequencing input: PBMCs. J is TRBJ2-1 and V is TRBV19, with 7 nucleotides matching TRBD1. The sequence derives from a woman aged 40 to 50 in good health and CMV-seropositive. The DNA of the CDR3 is TGTGCCAGTAAGGGGGCACACGATGAGCAGTTCTTC. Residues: CASKGAHDEQFF.